Listed below are T cell receptor beta chains from one sample, sequenced in a study of OX40 agonist ivuxolimab in advanced cancers. The assay was immunoSEQ multiplex PCR, and TCRdb's table has in-frame clones only and misses some. The sample consists of 90,000 to 100,000 clones, around 90% of them appearing once. The sequencing used CD4+ or CD8+ T cells sorted from blood, collected in a trial of the OX40 agonist ivuxolimab. The origin of the receptors is an adult with an advanced solid tumor such as melanoma, head and neck, liver or kidney cancer. CDR3s include the opening cysteine and the closing phenylalanine or tryptophan. The D gene is left open where the match is weak. Size is omitted from some rows. Given values are once, few, many or a class for expanded clones.

DNA: TGTGCCAGCAGCTTATCGGGCTACGAGCAGTACTTC; CDR3: CASSLSGYEQYF; V: TRBV7-9; D: NA; J: TRBJ2-7; size: NA
DNA: TGTGCCAGCAGTGAGGTGGGGAGCTCCTACAATGAGCAGTTCTTC; CDR3: CASSEVGSSYNEQFF; V: TRBV6-1; D: NA; J: TRBJ2-1; size: NA
DNA: TGTGCCAGCAGCCCGGGACTAGCGGGAGACAATGAGCAGTTCTTC; CDR3: CASSPGLAGDNEQFF; V: TRBV9; D: TRBD2; J: TRBJ2-1; size: once
DNA: TGTGCCAGCAGCTTAGATGATAGCGGGGGGCAAACAGATACGCAGTATTTT; CDR3: CASSLDDSGGQTDTQYF; V: TRBV7-9; D: TRBD2; J: TRBJ2-3; size: once
DNA: TGCGCCAGCAGCTCGGATGGGGGGTTCGCCGGGGAGCTGTTTTTT; CDR3: CASSSDGGFAGELFF; V: TRBV5-1; D: NA; J: TRBJ2-2; size: NA
DNA: TGTGCCAGCAGTCTCAGGACAAGCTATGGCTACACCTTC; CDR3: CASSLRTSYGYTF; V: TRBV6-5; D: NA; J: TRBJ1-2; size: NA
DNA: TGTGCCAGCAGTTTACTAGGGCGCGAGCAGTACTTC; CDR3: CASSLLGREQYF; V: TRBV27; D: NA; J: TRBJ2-7; size: NA
DNA: TGTGCCATCGGGGGGGGACAGGGGAAAGAGACCCAGTACTTC; CDR3: CAIGGGQGKETQYF; V: TRBV10-3; D: TRBD1; J: TRBJ2-5; size: NA
DNA: TGTGCCAGCAGTTTGCGCGGGAGGGCCACTTTCGGGGAGCTGTTTTTT; CDR3: CASSLRGRATFGELFF; V: TRBV28; D: TRBD2; J: TRBJ2-2; size: NA
DNA: TGCACCAGCAGCCAAGATAGGGGACTAGCGGGCACAGATACGCAGTATTTT; CDR3: CTSSQDRGLAGTDTQYF; V: TRBV1; D: NA; J: TRBJ2-3; size: NA
DNA: TGTGCCTGGAGCAGAGGCAGGTCAAACGAGCAGTACTTC; CDR3: CAWSRGRSNEQYF; V: TRBV30; D: NA; J: TRBJ2-7; size: once
DNA: TGTGCCCGGTTGGGTGGCACTGAAGCTTTCTTT; CDR3: CARLGGTEAFF; V: TRBV30; D: NA; J: TRBJ1-1; size: NA
DNA: TGTGCCAGCAGTGGGGGACGGGCCACTGAAGCTTTCTTT; CDR3: CASSGGRATEAFF; V: TRBV2; D: NA; J: TRBJ1-1; size: NA
DNA: TGCGCCAGCAGTGAGTCGGCGGGGGGGGACTTGGCGTTCTTC; CDR3: CASSESAGGDLAFF; V: TRBV10-2; D: TRBD2; J: TRBJ2-1; size: NA
DNA: TGTGCCAGCCGGCGGGAGGGCCAAGAGACCCAGTACTTC; CDR3: CASRREGQETQYF; V: TRBV28; D: TRBD2; J: TRBJ2-5; size: NA
DNA: TGTGCCAGCAGCTTAGACAGGGGGCGATCAGATACGCAGTATTTT; CDR3: CASSLDRGRSDTQYF; V: TRBV11-2; D: TRBD1; J: TRBJ2-3; size: NA
DNA: TGTGCCAGCAGTGACAATACAGGGACGAGATCTGGGGCCAACGTCCTGACTTTC; CDR3: CASSDNTGTRSGANVLTF; V: TRBV6-4; D: NA; J: TRBJ2-6; size: NA
DNA: TGTGCCAGCCAGGGGGCTGCTGGTCTCTACGAGCAGTACTTC; CDR3: CASQGAAGLYEQYF; V: TRBV2; D: TRBD1; J: TRBJ2-7; size: NA
DNA: TGCAGTGCCCCTACCGGAGGCGAGCAGTACTTC; CDR3: CSAPTGGEQYF; V: TRBV20-1; D: NA; J: TRBJ2-7; size: NA
DNA: TGTGCCAGTACACATGACTATGGCTACACCTTC; CDR3: CASTHDYGYTF; V: TRBV19; D: NA; J: TRBJ1-2; size: NA
DNA: TGTGCCAGCAGCGTGACAACCTCCTACGAGCAGTACTTC; CDR3: CASSVTTSYEQYF; V: TRBV9; D: NA; J: TRBJ2-7; size: NA
DNA: TGTGCCAGCAGTATAAGGGGAATCGGGAACACTGAAGCTTTCTTT; CDR3: CASSIRGIGNTEAFF; V: TRBV6-5; D: NA; J: TRBJ1-1; size: NA
DNA: TGTGCCAGTAACCCAGGGGACCAGTCCTACGAGCAGTACTTC; CDR3: CASNPGDQSYEQYF; V: TRBV19; D: NA; J: TRBJ2-7; size: NA
DNA: TGTGCAGCCGGGTTTGGTAGAGCGGTCTACAATGAGCAGTTCTTC; CDR3: CAAGFGRAVYNEQFF; V: TRBV6-1; D: NA; J: TRBJ2-1; size: NA
DNA: TGTGCCAGCAGCTTAGTATCCAGGACCGGGGAGCTGTTTTTT; CDR3: CASSLVSRTGELFF; V: TRBV7-9; D: NA; J: TRBJ2-2; size: NA
DNA: TGTGCCAGCGGGCGGGAGACGGAAGAGCAGTTCTTC; CDR3: CASGRETEEQFF; V: TRBV2; D: TRBD2; J: TRBJ2-1; size: NA
DNA: TGTGCCAGCAGTTTTTATCGGACAGGGGCAAGGTACTATGGCTACACCTTC; CDR3: CASSFYRTGARYYGYTF; V: TRBV27; D: TRBD1; J: TRBJ1-2; size: few
DNA: TGTGCCAGCAGCCCCCACGGGAATTCCTACGAGCAGTACTTC; CDR3: CASSPHGNSYEQYF; V: TRBV9; D: NA; J: TRBJ2-7; size: NA
DNA: TGTGCCAGCAGTGATATGAACACCGGGGAGCTGTTTTTT; CDR3: CASSDMNTGELFF; V: TRBV6-1; D: NA; J: TRBJ2-2; size: NA
DNA: TGTGCCAGCAGCTGGGATGCGGGGATCGGGGAGCTGTTTTTT; CDR3: CASSWDAGIGELFF; V: TRBV5-4; D: NA; J: TRBJ2-2; size: few
DNA: TGTGCCTGGAGTCTGATGAGTACGCAGTATTTT; CDR3: CAWSLMSTQYF; V: TRBV30; D: NA; J: TRBJ2-3; size: once
DNA: TGCGCCAGCAGCCTCACCGCGCCTTTGCCAGGTTCTCAAGAGACCCAGTACTTC; CDR3: CASSLTAPLPGSQETQYF; V: TRBV5-1; D: NA; J: TRBJ2-5; size: few
DNA: TGTGCCAGACAGGTCGGCACAGATACGCAGTATTTT; CDR3: CARQVGTDTQYF; V: TRBV2; D: NA; J: TRBJ2-3; size: NA
DNA: TGCGCCAGCAGCCAAGCTGGGGATAGCGGGAGGGCGAACACCGGGGAGCTGTTTTTT; CDR3: CASSQAGDSGRANTGELFF; V: TRBV4-1; D: TRBD2; J: TRBJ2-2; size: NA
DNA: TGTGCCAGCAGCTTCTCTAGCGGGGGGCGGTACAATGAGCAGTTCTTC; CDR3: CASSFSSGGRYNEQFF; V: TRBV7-3; D: TRBD2; J: TRBJ2-1; size: NA
DNA: TGTGCCAGCAAGCAGAGGACAGCAAGCACAGATACGCAGTATTTT; CDR3: CASKQRTASTDTQYF; V: TRBV2; D: NA; J: TRBJ2-3; size: NA
DNA: TGTGCCACCGGGAGACCTGACACTGAAGCTTTCTTT; CDR3: CATGRPDTEAFF; V: TRBV15; D: NA; J: TRBJ1-1; size: few
DNA: TGTGCCAGAGACAGGGGGCTCTATGGCTACACCTTC; CDR3: CARDRGLYGYTF; V: TRBV2; D: TRBD1; J: TRBJ1-2; size: NA
DNA: TGTGCCAGCAGTTACAGGGCGAACTCCTATAATTCACCCCTCCACTTT; CDR3: CASSYRANSYNSPLHF; V: TRBV2; D: NA; J: TRBJ1-6; size: NA
DNA: TGTGCCAGCAGCCCGGTGCAGGGCACCGGGGAGCTGTTTTTT; CDR3: CASSPVQGTGELFF; V: TRBV5-4; D: NA; J: TRBJ2-2; size: NA
DNA: TGTGCCAGCAGTGAAACACACGGGACGCCACTTCTCACCTACGAGCAGTACTTC; CDR3: CASSETHGTPLLTYEQYF; V: TRBV6-1; D: NA; J: TRBJ2-7; size: NA
DNA: TGTGCCAGCAGAGACACAACCACAGATACGCAGTATTTT; CDR3: CASRDTTTDTQYF; V: TRBV2; D: NA; J: TRBJ2-3; size: NA
DNA: TGTGCCAGCGGGGACAGCGGCTTCTATGGCTACACCTTC; CDR3: CASGDSGFYGYTF; V: TRBV19; D: TRBD1; J: TRBJ1-2; size: NA
DNA: TGTGCCAGCACCTCTTCTGGGGTAGGGAACTATGGCTACACCTTC; CDR3: CASTSSGVGNYGYTF; V: TRBV5-6; D: NA; J: TRBJ1-2; size: NA
DNA: TGCAGTGTCCCCGACCTCCGCGAGCAGTACTTC; CDR3: CSVPDLREQYF; V: TRBV20-1; D: NA; J: TRBJ2-7; size: NA
DNA: TGTGCCAGCAGCCTGGGACAGGCGAGCTCCTACGAGCAGTACTTC; CDR3: CASSLGQASSYEQYF; V: TRBV5-4; D: TRBD1; J: TRBJ2-7; size: NA
DNA: TGTGCCAGCAGGATGGACGGATCTAACTATGGCTACACCTTC; CDR3: CASRMDGSNYGYTF; V: TRBV2; D: NA; J: TRBJ1-2; size: medium-sized
DNA: TGTGCCAGCAGCTTACGTGGAAACAATGAGCAGTTCTTC; CDR3: CASSLRGNNEQFF; V: TRBV7-3; D: NA; J: TRBJ2-1; size: NA
DNA: TGTGCCAGCAGCACAACTCGGACAGCAGAGACCCAGTACTTC; CDR3: CASSTTRTAETQYF; V: TRBV28; D: NA; J: TRBJ2-5; size: NA
DNA: TGTGCCAGCAGCTCGCGGGGCCTCCCCTACGAGCAGTACTTC; CDR3: CASSSRGLPYEQYF; V: TRBV27; D: NA; J: TRBJ2-7; size: NA
DNA: TGCGCCAGCAGCTTGGGTCAGGGACAGCCCCAGCATTTT; CDR3: CASSLGQGQPQHF; V: TRBV5-1; D: NA; J: TRBJ1-5; size: NA
DNA: TGTGCCTGGATGAGGACAGGGCCCAGCTCCTACGAGCAGTACTTC; CDR3: CAWMRTGPSSYEQYF; V: TRBV30; D: TRBD1; J: TRBJ2-7; size: once